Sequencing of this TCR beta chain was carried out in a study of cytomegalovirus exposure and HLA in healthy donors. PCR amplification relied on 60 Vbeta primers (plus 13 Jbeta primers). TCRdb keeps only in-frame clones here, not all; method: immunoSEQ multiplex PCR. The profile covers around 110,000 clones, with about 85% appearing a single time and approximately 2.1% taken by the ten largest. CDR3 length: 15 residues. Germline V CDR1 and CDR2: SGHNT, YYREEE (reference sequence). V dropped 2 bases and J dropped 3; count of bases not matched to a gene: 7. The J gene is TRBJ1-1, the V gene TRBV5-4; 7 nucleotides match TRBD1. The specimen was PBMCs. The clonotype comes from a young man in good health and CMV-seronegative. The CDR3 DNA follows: TGTGCCAGCAGCTTCTCAAGGGGGCGAGACACTGAAGCTTTCTTT. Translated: CASSFSRGRDTEAFF.